The rows below give T cell receptor beta chains drawn from one sample of a study of post-analysis software for immune sequencing data. TCRdb called the PCR reads again in MiXCR, with one record for every CDR3 protein. The sample holds about 620,000 distinct CDR3 sequences, roughly two fifths seen once. The source material was blood. The receptors were gathered from a girl aged 5-17 years with multiple sclerosis. The CDR3 runs from the conserved cysteine through the conserved F or W. The order of the fields is J gene, V gene, clone size, D gene, CDR3 DNA, CDR3 protein. D genes are given only for firm matches. Part of the rows lack a size; the others show once, few, many or a class for expanded clones.

TRBJ2-1	TRBV6-5	few	TRBD1	TGTGCCAGCAGTCCCGCTGGACAGGGTTCCTACAATGAGCAGTTCTTC	CASSPAGQGSYNEQFF
TRBJ1-4	TRBV20-1	few	TRBD1	TGCAGTGCCATTAGGCGGACAGGGAATGAAAAACTGTTTTTT	CSAIRRTGNEKLFF
TRBJ2-6	TRBV6-5	few	NA	TGTGCCAGCAGTTACTCAACGGTATGGGGGGCCAACGTCCTGACTTTC	CASSYSTVWGANVLTF
TRBJ2-2	TRBV19	NA	NA	TGTGCCAGTAAGTTTTTTGGCATAGACGACACCGGGGAGCTGTTTTTT	CASKFFGIDDTGELFF
TRBJ2-7	TRBV12-3/TRBV12-4	NA	NA	TGTGCCAGCACCGATAGACCCTTCGAGCAGTACTTC	CASTDRPFEQYF
TRBJ2-7	TRBV12-3/TRBV12-4	NA	NA	TGTGCCAGCAGCCCGGACATCAACGAGCAGTACTTC	CASSPDINEQYF
TRBJ2-7	TRBV20-1	NA	NA	TGCAGTGCTAGACGCCGGGACCCTCGATATGGCGGGCAGTACTTC	CSARRRDPRYGGQYF
TRBJ2-5	TRBV12-3/TRBV12-4	NA	TRBD2	TGTGCCAGCAGTTGGGAGCGGGGGGTAGACTCCCAAGAGACCCAGTACTTC	CASSWERGVDSQETQYF
TRBJ1-5	TRBV12-3/TRBV12-4	NA	TRBD1	TGTGCCAGCACCCGGACAGGGCGCAATCAGCCCCAGCATTTT	CASTRTGRNQPQHF
TRBJ1-1	TRBV6-4	NA	NA	TGTGCCAGCAGTGTCCACCCCGGGGTTGAAGCTTTCTTT	CASSVHPGVEAFF
TRBJ1-1	TRBV20-1	NA	NA	TGCAGTGCCCTTCAGAAAGGGGGGAACACTGAAGCTTTCTTT	CSALQKGGNTEAFF
TRBJ1-1	TRBV29-1	few	NA	TGCAGCGCAACGGGGGGAGGATGGACTGAAGCTTTCTTT	CSATGGGWTEAFF
TRBJ2-3	TRBV12-3/TRBV12-4	NA	NA	TGTGCCAGCAGCTCGATGGCTGGAAGAGATACGCAGTATTTT	CASSSMAGRDTQYF
TRBJ2-1	TRBV7-3	few	TRBD1	TGTGCCAGCAGCTCGGACAGGGGCTCCTACAATGAGCAGTTCTTC	CASSSDRGSYNEQFF
TRBJ2-7	TRBV11-2	few	TRBD2	TGTGCCAGCAGCCTGACTAGCGGGAGGGCCTACGAGCAGTACTTC	CASSLTSGRAYEQYF
TRBJ2-7	TRBV30	NA	TRBD1	TGTGCCTGGATCGACAGGGGCCCCTACGAGCAGTACTTC	CAWIDRGPYEQYF
TRBJ2-5	TRBV5-1	once	NA	TGCGCCAGCAGCTTGTTGACGGGCCAAGAGACCCAGTACTTC	CASSLLTGQETQYF
TRBJ2-7	TRBV10-3	NA	NA	TGTGCCACGGCGGGGACAGAGACCTACGAGCAGTACTTC	CATAGTETYEQYF
TRBJ1-1	TRBV5-5	NA	NA	TGTGCCAGCAGCTGGGGGGGAGAGACTGAAGCTTTCTTT	CASSWGGETEAFF
TRBJ1-4	TRBV12-3/TRBV12-4	once	TRBD1	TGTGCCAGCAGTTCCTCAGACAGGGTTGGCGAAAAACTGTTTTTT	CASSSSDRVGEKLFF
TRBJ2-6	TRBV2	NA	TRBD1	TGTGCCAGCAGTGACCCGGGACAGGGCTTTTTTTCCTCTGGGGCCAACGTCCTGACTTTC	CASSDPGQGFFSSGANVLTF
TRBJ2-5	TRBV10-2	NA	NA	TGCGCCAGCAGCGCTCCTGAGGGCCTATCTCCAGAGACCCAGTACTTC	CASSAPEGLSPETQYF
TRBJ2-1	TRBV27	NA	TRBD2	TGTGCCAGCAGCCCAGGACTAGGGAATGAGCAGTTCTTC	CASSPGLGNEQFF
TRBJ1-1	TRBV5-1	many	TRBD1	TGCGCCAGCAGCTTCGACAGGGGACGCACTGAAGCTTTCTTT	CASSFDRGRTEAFF
TRBJ2-5	TRBV12-3/TRBV12-4	few	NA	TGTGCCAGCAGTTGGGGGACCTTGCAAGAGACCCAGTACTTC	CASSWGTLQETQYF
TRBJ2-3	TRBV29-1	few	TRBD1	TGCAGCACTACAGGGGCGCGCGTCGCAGATACGCAGTATTTT	CSTTGARVADTQYF
TRBJ2-3	TRBV12-3/TRBV12-4	NA	NA	TGTGCCAGCAGGATCGGGGGGCAAGGAGATACGCAGTATTTT	CASRIGGQGDTQYF
TRBJ2-3	TRBV7-2	NA	TRBD2	TGTGCCAGCAGCCCACAGTTGACTAGCGGGGGGGGAGATACGCAGTATTTT	CASSPQLTSGGGDTQYF
TRBJ2-5	TRBV7-4	NA	NA	TGTGCCAGCAGCACCCAGGGGAGGGGAGGTGCGGAGACCCAGTACTTC	CASSTQGRGGAETQYF
TRBJ1-2	TRBV5-1	many	TRBD1	TGTGCCAGCAGCCGGGACAGTAACTATGGCTACACCTTC	CASSRDSNYGYTF
TRBJ2-7	TRBV7-9	NA	NA	TGTGCGACAGCGCAGGCCGGGAGCTCCTACGAGCAGTACTTC	CATAQAGSSYEQYF
TRBJ1-1	TRBV12-3/TRBV12-4	NA	TRBD1	TGTGCCAGCAGCCCGGCTCCGGGACAGCTGAACACTGAAGCTTTCTTT	CASSPAPGQLNTEAFF
TRBJ2-7	TRBV20-1	few	TRBD2	TGCAGTGCCCCCCTAGCGGGCGTCAGTCACTACGAGCAGTACTTC	CSAPLAGVSHYEQYF
TRBJ2-3	TRBV5-1	NA	NA	TGCGCCAGCAGCCTAAATGCTGGGGCTGTCACAGATACGCAGTATTTT	CASSLNAGAVTDTQYF
TRBJ2-7	TRBV5-5	NA	NA	TGTGCCAGCAGCTCTGGGACTTCTTTCTACGAGCAGTACTTC	CASSSGTSFYEQYF
TRBJ2-7	TRBV27	few	NA	TGTGCCAGCAGTTTATTTATGGAAGATTACGAGCAGTACTTC	CASSLFMEDYEQYF
TRBJ1-1	TRBV25-1	NA	NA	TGTGCCAGCAGTGAAGTAGGGGCGTTGAACACTGAAGCTTTCTTT	CASSEVGALNTEAFF
TRBJ1-2	TRBV19	NA	NA	TGTGCCAGTAGTCCCGGGACTATCTATGGCTACACCTTC	CASSPGTIYGYTF
TRBJ2-2	TRBV6-5	NA	TRBD1	TGTGCCATAGGACAGGTCGGAAGCACCGGGGAGCTGTTTTTT	CAIGQVGSTGELFF